The 30 T cell receptor beta chains presented below share a single source sample, sequenced in a study of CD8 T cells in ankylosing spondylitis. TCRdb analysed the 5' RACE reads with MiXCR anew, one entry per CDR3 protein. The sample shows some 300,000 distinct CDR3 sequences, around 20% of them seen only once. The sample was blood, either unsorted or a sorted T cell fraction (not recorded which). These receptors were taken from a female donor with ankylosing spondylitis or in good health (not recorded which).

This clonotype occurred a few times. The chain links TRBV27 to TRBJ2-6; D gene uncertain. Per germline, CDR1 MNHEY and CDR2 SMNVEV (reference sequence). CDR3 length equals 17 residues. V lost 2 bases to trimming and J lost 0 bases, with 11 bases between them. CDR3 nucleotide sequence: TGTGCCAGCAGTTTACAGTATTCCACCTCTGGGGCCAACGTCCTGACTTTC. Protein product: CASSLQYSTSGANVLTF. The full variable domain, its missing parts supplied by reference TRBV27 and TRBJ2-6, is EAQVTQNPRYLITVTGKKLTVTCSQNMNHEYMSWYRQDPGLGLRQIYYSMNVEVTDKGDVPEGYKVSRKEKRNFPLILESPSPNQTSLYFCASSLQYSTSGANVLTFGAGSRLTVL.

The chain links TRBV10-2 to TRBJ2-3; tentatively, D is TRBD1 or TRBD2 (5 bases each). The CDR3 contains 15 residues. V dropped 10 bases and J dropped 3 bases, with 20 bases sitting between them. Per germline, CDR1 WSHSY and CDR2 SAAADI. CDR3 DNA sequence: TGCGCCACCAAGGGACCCGGCGGATTGACAGATACGCAGTATTTT. It specifies CATKGPGGLTDTQYF.

The rearrangement joins TRBV2 to TRBJ2-7; tentatively, D is TRBD2 (5 bases). CDR3 size: 13 residues. Germline V gene sequence: CDR1 SNHLY, CDR2 FYNNEI. V lost 6 bases, J lost 4 bases, and 13 bases lay in between. CDR3 loop: CASSPGREYEQYF. CDR3 DNA: TGTGCCAGCAGCCCCGGACGGGAATACGAGCAGTACTTC.

This clonotype was picked up a small number of times. The rearrangement links TRBV20-1 to TRBJ2-1; D remains unclear. Germline values: CDR1 DFQATT, CDR2 SNEGSKA (reference sequence). The CDR3 loop spans 17 amino acids. V was pared by 0 bases and J by 2 bases, with 17 bases between. The CDR3 sequence is CSARDTRSYLTYNEQFF. CDR3 coding DNA: TGCAGTGCTAGAGATACCCGGAGTTACCTTACCTACAATGAGCAGTTCTTC.

This clonotype was counted ten times or more. This sequence joins TRBV29-1 and TRBJ2-7, with a weak D call TRBD1 (6 bases). The V end lost 6 bases, the J end lost 7 bases, and 19 bases lay between the germline ends. Germline CDR1 reads SQVTM; CDR2 reads ANQGSEA. This CDR3 is built from 13 residues. In DNA form, the CDR3 reads TGCAGCGTGCCAGGGACAAGCCTTTATGAGCAGTACTTC. This encodes CSVPGTSLYEQYF.

The V gene is TRBV10-3, the J gene TRBJ2-7; D not resolved. V lost 5 bases and J lost 7, with 12 bases in between. CDR1 and CDR2 from the germline V gene are ENHRY and SYGVKD. CDR3 length: 12 amino acids. The CDR3 sequence: CAISNPTWEQYF. As DNA, the CDR3 is TGTGCCATCAGTAACCCTACTTGGGAGCAGTACTTC.

The sample holds a few counts of this clonotype. V and J are TRBV7-8 and TRBJ2-5, with 8 positions matching TRBD1. V was pared by 5 bases and J by 4 bases, with 6 bases of the junction left unmatched. This CDR3 comprises 14 residues. CDR1 is SGHVS, CDR2 FQNEAQ, per germline. In DNA form, the CDR3 reads TGTGCCAGCAGCGCGGACAGGGCTGGAGAGACCCAGTACTTC. This gives the protein CASSADRAGETQYF.

This clonotype was counted a few times. The J gene is TRBJ2-1, the V gene TRBV9; D is unclear. This CDR3 has 14 amino acids. The germline V gene encodes CDR1 SGDLS and CDR2 YYNGEE. V was clipped by 3 bases and J by 0 bases, with 7 bases between them. As DNA, the CDR3 is TGTGCCAGCAGCGCGGGCATCTCCTACAATGAGCAGTTCTTC. This codes for CASSAGISYNEQFF.

This clonotype occurred many times. V usage is TRBV10-3 and J usage is TRBJ1-2; possible D gene TRBD1, 6 bases. V lost 10 bases, J lost 8 bases, and 17 bases lay in between. Germline CDR1 and CDR2: ENHRY and SYGVKD. The CDR3 is made up of 12 amino acids. The CDR3 region is CATGGTSGGYTF. DNA for the CDR3: TGTGCCACCGGGGGCACTAGCGGGGGCTACACCTTC.

For the CDR3, the DNA is TGTGCCAGCACCACAAGATGGTACGAGCAGTACTTC. Its translation is CASTTRWYEQYF. The rearrangement links TRBV28 to TRBJ2-7, with D unclear. V was trimmed by 7 bases and J by 4 bases, leaving 11 bases between them. Germline values: CDR1 MDHEN, CDR2 SYDVKM. The CDR3 totals 12 residues.

This clonotype was counted only a few times. This rearrangement joins TRBV7-2 to TRBJ2-3, with D possibly matching TRBD2 (5 bases). The V and J ends lost 8 bases and 4 bases respectively, with 16 bases between them. Looked up from germline, CDR1 is SGHTA and CDR2 is FQGNSA. The length of the CDR3 is 14 residues. In DNA form, the CDR3 reads TGTGCCAGCGGAGCGGTCGGTCGATCAGATACGCAGTATTTT. It yields the protein CASGAVGRSDTQYF.

The V and J genes are TRBV20-1 and TRBJ2-5; D not certain. CDR3 length: 12 residues. V dropped 3 bases and J dropped 5 bases, with 10 bases sitting between them. Germline V gives CDR1 DFQATT, CDR2 SNEGSKA (reference sequence). The CDR3 nucleotides read TGCAGTGCTAGTAGGGATTATGAGACCCAGTACTTC. This codes for CSASRDYETQYF.

The chain's CDR3 is CASSSGLTAGTQYF. The CDR3 region has the DNA TGTGCCAGCAGCTCGGGACTTACGGCGGGTACGCAGTATTTT. The chain has TRBV7-6 and TRBJ2-3; D possibly corresponds to TRBD2 (6 bases). Trimming removed 4 bases from V and 8 bases from J, with 16 bases in between. Germline V lookup: CDR1 SGHVS, CDR2 FNYEAQ. The CDR3 extends over 14 amino acids.

As DNA, the CDR3 is TGTGCCAGCAGCTCCCAAAGCCTGAATGAGCAGTTCTTC. Translation gives CASSSQSLNEQFF. The chain links TRBV7-9 to TRBJ2-1; D gene ambiguous. The germline V gene encodes CDR1 SEHNR and CDR2 FQNEAQ (reference sequence). This CDR3 has 13 amino acids. Deletions cut 4 bases from V and 7 bases from J, with 11 bases between.

The chain carries TRBV12-3 or TRBV12-4 and TRBJ1-1; maybe TRBD1 (6 bases). This CDR3 is 12 amino acids long. Trimming cost V 4 bases and J 10 bases, with 13 bases left between them. This CDR3 is CASSSPKGVAFF. The DNA of the CDR3 is TGTGCCAGCAGTTCCCCCAAGGGGGTAGCTTTCTTT.

The rearrangement uses TRBV7-9 and TRBJ2-6; D perhaps matches TRBD2 (5 bases). This CDR3 has 17 amino acids. Germline V gives CDR1 SEHNR, CDR2 FQNEAQ (reference sequence). V gave up 7 bases and J gave up 4 bases, with 20 bases separating them. Written as DNA, the CDR3 is TGTGCCAGCACCATGAGTGGGAGAGCAGCCGGGGCCAACGTCCTGACTTTC. It is translated as CASTMSGRAAGANVLTF.

CDR3 DNA sequence: TGTGCCACCGTGCGGGAGGGCCTCGACGAGCAGTACTTC. This gives the protein CATVREGLDEQYF. The chain links TRBV28 to TRBJ2-7; 9 nucleotides match TRBD2. Germline V gives CDR1 MDHEN, CDR2 SYDVKM. V trimming: 10 bases; J trimming: 5 bases; junction bases outside the gene matches: 9. CDR3 length equals 13 residues.

The rearrangement links TRBV4-3 to TRBJ1-4; 11 bases are a match to TRBD1. Trimming cost V 5 bases and J 8 bases; bases outside gene matches: 4. Germline CDR1 LGHNA, CDR2 YSLEER. The CDR3 is made up of 14 amino acids. CDR3 DNA sequence: TGCGCCAGCAGCTCGGGACAGGGGGGGGAAAAACTGTTTTTT. It encodes CASSSGQGGEKLFF.

This chain uses TRBV6-2 or TRBV6-3 with TRBJ2-3; 12 nucleotides align to TRBD2. The CDR3 contains 20 residues. After removal of 0 bases from V and 0 bases from J, the junction contained 10 bases not matched to a gene. The V gene's germline CDR1 is MNHEY and CDR2 SVGEGT. The DNA for the CDR3 is TGTGCCAGCAGTTACTCCCGGACTAGCGGGACCCCTTCTAGCACAGATACGCAGTATTTT. It codes for CASSYSRTSGTPSSTDTQYF.

The rearrangement joins TRBV13 to TRBJ2-7; the match to TRBD2 covers 13 bases. In germline, CDR1 is PRHDT, CDR2 FYEKMQ (reference sequence). J lost 5 bases, V lost 5 bases, and 6 bases had no gene match. The CDR3 length is 15 residues. The CDR3, as DNA: TGTGCCAGCAGCCGTAGGACTAGCGGGAGTAACGAGCAGTACTTC. This gives the protein CASSRRTSGSNEQYF.

This clonotype was detected only once. The genes are TRBV6-5 and TRBJ1-2; 10 bases fit TRBD1. The CDR3 sequence is 13 residues long. Per the germline V gene, CDR1 is MNHEY and CDR2 is SVGAGI. With 9 bases clipped from V and 5 bases from J, the junction kept 6 bases outside the gene matches. CDR3 sequence reads: CARGGQGQYGYTF. CDR3 nucleotide sequence: TGTGCCAGAGGGGGACAGGGGCAATATGGCTACACCTTC.

Only a few counts were recorded for this clonotype. The CDR3 reads CASSSRDRSTSEQFF. CDR3 nucleotide sequence: TGCGCCAGCAGCTCACGGGACAGGTCTACATCGGAGCAGTTCTTC. The chain is built from TRBV5-1 and TRBJ2-1, with TRBD1 matching over 8 bases. CDR1 is SGHRS, CDR2 YFSETQ, per germline. With V trimmed by 3 bases and J by 10 bases, 12 bases remained unmatched. CDR3 length equals 15 residues.

A few counts support this clonotype. J is TRBJ1-1 and V is TRBV20-1; unclear D gene. CDR3 size: 14 residues. The V and J ends lost 2 bases and 2 bases respectively, with 12 bases between them. Germline V CDR1 and CDR2: DFQATT, SNEGSKA (reference sequence). CDR3 DNA: TGCAGTGCTAGAAAAATTTCAGGTAACACTGAAGCTTTCTTT. Translating it yields CSARKISGNTEAFF.

V usage is TRBV9 and J usage is TRBJ2-5; tentative D call: TRBD2 (6 bases). Germline-derived CDR1 and CDR2 are SGDLS and YYNGEE. CDR3 length equals 15 residues. V shed 6 bases and J shed 2 bases, with 17 bases lying between them. The CDR3 loop reads CASTSRETAQETQYF. The CDR3 DNA follows: TGTGCCAGCACCTCACGGGAGACAGCACAAGAGACCCAGTACTTC.

The chain combines TRBV19 with TRBJ1-3; no reliable D call. In germline, CDR1 is LNHDA, CDR2 SQIVND (reference sequence). V lost 3 bases to trimming and J lost 8 bases, with 11 bases between them. The CDR3 is 13 residues long. The CDR3 sequence: CASSMYPGDTIYF. The CDR3 DNA sequence: TGTGCCAGTAGTATGTACCCTGGGGACACCATATATTTT. The full variable domain, its missing parts supplied by reference TRBV19 and TRBJ1-3, is DGGITQSPKYLFRKEGQNVTLSCEQNLNHDAMYWYRQDPGQGLRLIYYSQIVNDFQKGDIAEGYSVSREKKESFPLTVTSAQKNPTAFYLCASSMYPGDTIYFGEGSWLTVV.

This clonotype appeared many times. This chain connects TRBV6-1 to TRBJ1-3, with a possible D match to TRBD1 (6 bases). V was shortened by 8 bases and J by 0 bases, with 23 bases between the two germline ends. This CDR3 has 18 amino acids. CDR1 and CDR2 from the germline V gene are MNHNS and SASEGT. The CDR3 bases are TGTGCCAGCTGTATGGGGAGGGGGAGACTCGTCTCTGGAAACACCATATATTTT. This translates into CASCMGRGRLVSGNTIYF.

The chain recombines TRBV12-3 or TRBV12-4 with TRBJ2-3; D unclear. The CDR3 extends over 16 amino acids. Trimming pared 4 bases from V and 2 bases from J, leaving 16 bases between. This chain's CDR3 is CASSSPDMSDTDTQYF. In DNA form, the CDR3 reads TGTGCCAGCAGTTCACCCGATATGTCAGACACAGATACGCAGTATTTT.

The chain joins TRBV6-2 or TRBV6-3 to TRBJ2-3; no definite D call. CDR3 length equals 12 residues. Germline-derived CDR1 and CDR2 are MNHEY and SVGEGT. V was pared by 5 bases and J by 8 bases, with 11 bases between. The CDR3 spells CASSTDLSTQYF. The CDR3 DNA reads as TGTGCCAGCAGTACGGACCTAAGTACGCAGTATTTT.

The chain couples TRBV18 to TRBJ2-7; 9 nucleotides match TRBD2. The CDR3 is made up of 14 amino acids. The V and J ends lost 4 bases and 5 bases, in that order; junction bases with no gene match: 6. CDR1 and CDR2 (germline): KGHSH, LQKENI. CDR3 sequence (DNA): TGTGCCAGCTCACTGAGCGGGAGGTCACACGAGCAGTACTTC. Its translation: CASSLSGRSHEQYF.

The genes are TRBV24-1 and TRBJ2-2; 8 nucleotides agree with TRBD2. V dropped 2 bases and J dropped 3; count of bases not matched to a gene: 13. The V gene's germline CDR1 is KGHDR and CDR2 SFDVKD. The CDR3 consists of 19 residues. The CDR3 loop is CATSDYSGAKGRYTGELFF. The CDR3 nucleotides read TGTGCCACCAGTGATTATAGCGGGGCGAAGGGGAGGTACACCGGGGAGCTGTTTTTT.